This T cell receptor beta chain was captured in a study of cytomegalovirus exposure and HLA in healthy donors. TCRdb's table, derived via immunoSEQ multiplex PCR, lists solely in-frame clones and lacks some. In the table there are 150,000 to 200,000 clones, approximately 90% of which are singletons. Germline V gives CDR1 SQVTM, CDR2 ANQGSEA. The CDR3 is made up of 14 amino acids. Trimming stripped 6 bases from V and 0 bases from J, with 11 bases between. The sample was PBMCs. The clonotype originates from a woman in her twenties or thirties in good health and CMV-seronegative. The V gene is TRBV29-1, the J gene TRBJ1-4; D gene unclear. CDR3 sequence (DNA): TGCAGCGTCCTCACGGGTGCAACTAATGAAAAACTGTTTTTT. It translates to CSVLTGATNEKLFF.